The 24 T cell receptor beta chains in this list originate from one sample, sequenced in a study of OX40 agonist ivuxolimab in advanced cancers. Using immunoSEQ multiplex PCR, the repertoire was profiled, and TCRdb retains in-frame clones only, with some absent. Of about 64,000 clones in the sample, approximately 78% were seen once. The sample consisted of CD4+ or CD8+ T cells sorted from blood, taken in a trial of the OX40 agonist ivuxolimab. The origin of the receptors is an adult with an advanced solid tumor such as melanoma, head and neck, liver or kidney cancer.

This clone was counted a single time. This chain links TRBV14 with TRBJ1-2; D ambiguous. The CDR3 loop spans 15 amino acids. CDR1 and CDR2 (germline): SGHDN, FVKESK. V lost 0 bases, J lost 3 bases, and 11 bases lay in between. The CDR3 sequence: CASSQDGGSDYGYTF. The CDR3 nucleotides are TGTGCCAGCAGCCAAGACGGAGGGTCAGACTATGGCTACACCTTC.

The V call is TRBV7-2, the J call TRBJ2-1; TRBD2 agrees at 10 bases. V trimming: 4 bases; J trimming: 3 bases; junction bases outside the gene matches: 9. This CDR3 region has 17 residues. CDR1 SGHTA and CDR2 FQGNSA come from the germline V gene. CDR3 DNA sequence: TGTGCCAGCAGCTCGGGGGTGAGGACTAGCGGCTACAATGAGCAGTTCTTC. Its translation is CASSSGVRTSGYNEQFF.

This clone was counted only a few times. This chain joins TRBV18 and TRBJ1-1; 7 nucleotides line up with TRBD1. Germline assignment: CDR1 KGHSH and CDR2 LQKENI. V gave up 1 base and J gave up 8 bases; unmatched junction bases: 1. The CDR3 is made up of 12 amino acids. The CDR3 sequence: CASSPLQGEAFF. CDR3 in DNA: TGTGCCAGCTCACCACTACAGGGGGAAGCTTTCTTT.

The rearrangement uses TRBV11-2 and TRBJ1-2; a weak D match, TRBD1 (6 bases). Germline-derived CDR1 and CDR2 are SGHAT and FQNNGV. This CDR3 is built from 13 residues. Trimming stripped 5 bases from V and 7 bases from J, with 14 bases between. The CDR3 loop is CASSIHRDSGYTF. CDR3 bases: TGTGCCAGCAGCATCCACAGGGATAGTGGCTACACCTTC.

The genes are TRBV2 and TRBJ2-7, with D uncertain. Germline lookup yields CDR1 SNHLY and CDR2 FYNNEI. CDR3 length: 12 amino acids. V lost 4 bases, J lost 9 bases, and 13 bases lay in between. CDR3 sequence (DNA): TGTGCCAGCAGTGTCAGGCAGACGCGGCAGTACTTC. Protein sequence: CASSVRQTRQYF.

The V and J genes are TRBV20-1 and TRBJ2-3, with D possibly being TRBD1 or TRBD2 (5 bases each). The V end was cut by 6 bases, the J end by 7 bases, with 11 bases between. Per the germline V gene, CDR1 is DFQATT and CDR2 is SNEGSKA (reference sequence). The CDR3 consists of 11 residues. The CDR3: CSARDRYTQYF. CDR3 bases: TGCAGTGCAAGGGACCGATATACGCAGTATTTT.

By proportion, this clone is medium-sized. V usage is TRBV5-1 and J usage is TRBJ2-7; D call uncertain. Germline loops: CDR1 SGHRS, CDR2 YFSETQ. CDR3 length: 15 residues. The V and J ends lost 0 bases and 2 bases respectively, with 12 bases between them. CDR3 in amino acids: CASSLAPQVAYEQYF. CDR3 bases: TGCGCCAGCAGCTTGGCCCCGCAGGTAGCCTACGAGCAGTACTTC.

The V call is TRBV2, the J call TRBJ1-5, with unresolved D. Trimming took 8 bases from V and 5 from J, leaving 13 bases between them. The CDR3 totals 13 residues. Germline CDR1 and CDR2: SNHLY and FYNNEI. The CDR3 nucleotides are TGTGCCAGCCGGCAGCAAAGGGATCAGCCCCAGCATTTT. The encoded protein is CASRQQRDQPQHF.

A remark on this clone: Within the sample, other DNA sequences also encode this same CDR3. In DNA, the CDR3 is TGCGCCAGCAGCTTGACTAGCGGGAGTTCGAGGCAAGAGACCCAGTACTTC. Its translation: CASSLTSGSSRQETQYF. The chain combines TRBV5-1 with TRBJ2-5; 11 bases map to TRBD2. The CDR3 is 17 residues long. Losses at the gene ends were 1 base for V and 2 bases for J; bases not matched to a gene: 7. Germline assignment: CDR1 SGHRS and CDR2 YFSETQ. Full variable domain (missing parts from reference TRBV5-1 and TRBJ2-5): KAGVTQTPRYLIKTRGQQVTLSCSPISGHRSVSWYQQTPGQGLQFLFEYFSETQRNKGNFPGRFSGRQFSNSRSEMNVSTLELGDSALYLCASSLTSGSSRQETQYFGPGTRLLVL.

This chain links TRBV21-1 with TRBJ2-7. TRBV21-1 is tagged as a pseudogene. This CDR3 is built from 16 residues. The CDR3 protein is CASSEPTGPDSYEQYF. CDR3 nucleotides: TGTGCCAGCAGCGAACCGACGGGGCCAGATTCCTACGAGCAGTACTTC.

This clone was seen just once. The chain links TRBV4-3 to TRBJ2-2, with TRBD1 as a possible D gene (5 bases). V was shortened by 1 base and J by 2 bases, with 8 bases between the two germline ends. Germline V gene data show CDR1 as LGHNA and CDR2 as YSLEER. The CDR3 has 15 amino acids. In DNA form, the CDR3 reads TGCGCCAGCAGCCAAGGACAGTTTAACACCGGGGAGCTGTTTTTT. It is translated as CASSQGQFNTGELFF.

The CDR3 spells CASSRSGGRTPEAFF. DNA for the CDR3: TGTGCCAGTAGTAGGTCGGGAGGGAGGACCCCTGAAGCTTTCTTT. The chain employs TRBV19 and TRBJ1-1; D is uncertain. The CDR3 has 15 residues. V was trimmed by 4 bases and J by 6 bases, leaving 18 bases between them. Germline V gives CDR1 LNHDA, CDR2 SQIVND (reference sequence).

The chain carries TRBV14 and TRBJ1-2; no definite D call. The CDR3 consists of 15 residues. Trimming pared 4 bases from V and 0 bases from J, leaving 12 bases between. Germline loops: CDR1 SGHDN, CDR2 FVKESK. The CDR3 region is CASSRRPDANYGYTF. CDR3 bases: TGTGCCAGCAGCCGGCGACCCGATGCTAACTATGGCTACACCTTC.

The chain links TRBV7-2 to TRBJ1-5, with 8 bases identical to TRBD1. This CDR3 region has 14 residues. V trimming: 2 bases; J trimming: 16 bases; junction bases outside the gene matches: 13. Germline V gene data show CDR1 as SGHTA and CDR2 as FQGNSA. The CDR3 reads CASSLTGGQGRQHF. Here the CDR3 DNA reads TGTGCCAGCAGCTTAACTGGAGGACAGGGCCGACAACATTTT.

DNA of the CDR3: TGTGCCAGCAGCTCCCGAAACGTCCGGAATACCTTC. It specifies CASSSRNVRNTF. The V gene is TRBV7-9, the J gene TRBJ1-2, with D unresolved. V lost 4 bases to trimming and J lost 14 bases, with 17 bases between them. This CDR3 spans 12 amino acids. CDR1 is SEHNR, CDR2 FQNEAQ, per germline (reference sequence).

The chain uses TRBV6-5 and TRBJ1-1; the match to TRBD1 covers 10 bases. The junction had 4 bases not matched to a gene; V was cut back by 6 bases and J by 6 bases. CDR1 and CDR2 (germline): MNHEY, SVGAGI. The length of the CDR3 is 13 residues. CDR3 protein: CASRGQGEAEAFF. DNA for the CDR3: TGTGCCAGCAGAGGACAGGGGGAGGCTGAAGCTTTCTTT.

This CDR3 is CASKSGTGSFEQYF. CDR3 coding DNA: TGTGCCAGCAAATCCGGGACAGGGTCGTTCGAGCAGTACTTC. J is TRBJ2-7 and V is TRBV5-4; 9 nucleotides line up with TRBD1. CDR3 size: 14 residues. Trimming at V came to 6 bases and at J to 6 bases, leaving 10 bases not matched to a gene. Germline V gene sequence: CDR1 SGHNT, CDR2 YYREEE (reference sequence).

The chain combines TRBV29-1 with TRBJ1-5; no definite D call. The V gene's germline CDR1 is SQVTM and CDR2 ANQGSEA. Trimming pared 4 bases from V and 1 base from J, leaving 5 bases between. The CDR3 totals 12 residues. The DNA for the CDR3 is TGCAGCGTTGTGGACAGCAATCAGCCCCAGCATTTT. It is translated as CSVVDSNQPQHF.

The rearrangement links TRBV4-1 to TRBJ2-6; D is perhaps TRBD1 (5 bases). CDR1 is MGHRA and CDR2 is YSYEKL in the germline V gene. V lost 3 bases and J lost 1, with 10 bases in between. This CDR3 has 16 residues. The CDR3 region has the DNA TGCGCCAGCAGCCAGCCCGCAGGGTCTGGGGCCAACGTCCTGACTTTC. Its protein is CASSQPAGSGANVLTF.

V is TRBV25-1 and J is TRBJ1-4; D gene uncertain. CDR1 MGHDK and CDR2 SYGVNS come from the germline V gene. The ends were cut back, 5 bases at V and 5 bases at J, with 3 bases in the middle. The CDR3 runs 11 residues. The DNA for the CDR3 is TGTGCCAGCAGTAGGAATGAAAAACTGTTTTTT. This sequence encodes CASSRNEKLFF.

The V gene is TRBV4-1, the J gene TRBJ1-5; 10 bases agree with TRBD1. The CDR3 has 16 amino acids. V dropped 1 base and J dropped 7; count of bases not matched to a gene: 7. Germline assignment: CDR1 MGHRA and CDR2 YSYEKL. CDR3 nucleotides: TGCGCCAGCAGCCAAGGCTCGGGACAGGGGAGCCAGCCCCAGCATTTT. Translating gives CASSQGSGQGSQPQHF.

V usage is TRBV7-2 and J usage is TRBJ1-1; TRBD1 might be the D (6 bases). Germline CDR1 is SGHTA and CDR2 is FQGNSA. The CDR3 runs to 17 residues. Trimming shortened V by 1 base and J by 0 bases, and 15 bases separated the two germline ends. CDR3 sequence: CASSLDLRRGMNTEAFF. The CDR3 bases are TGTGCCAGCAGCTTAGATCTTAGAAGGGGGATGAACACTGAAGCTTTCTTT.

The rearrangement uses TRBV27 and TRBJ1-4; D possibly corresponds to TRBD1 (5 bases). Trimming took off 2 bases at V and 0 bases at J, with 7 bases between the two ends. The CDR3 runs 15 residues. Germline V gene lookup returns CDR1 MNHEY and CDR2 SMNVEV (reference sequence). CDR3 sequence: CASSLAGSTNEKLFF. CDR3 sequence (DNA): TGTGCCAGCAGTTTAGCAGGGTCAACTAATGAAAAACTGTTTTTT.

This chain joins TRBV19 and TRBJ2-7, with D perhaps TRBD1 or TRBD2 (5 bases each). The V gene's germline CDR1 is LNHDA and CDR2 SQIVND (reference sequence). V dropped 0 bases and J dropped 3 bases, with 12 bases sitting between them. This CDR3 is built from 15 residues. The CDR3 DNA is TGTGCCAGTAGTATAGATGGGACGACCAACTACGAGCAGTACTTC. It codes for CASSIDGTTNYEQYF.